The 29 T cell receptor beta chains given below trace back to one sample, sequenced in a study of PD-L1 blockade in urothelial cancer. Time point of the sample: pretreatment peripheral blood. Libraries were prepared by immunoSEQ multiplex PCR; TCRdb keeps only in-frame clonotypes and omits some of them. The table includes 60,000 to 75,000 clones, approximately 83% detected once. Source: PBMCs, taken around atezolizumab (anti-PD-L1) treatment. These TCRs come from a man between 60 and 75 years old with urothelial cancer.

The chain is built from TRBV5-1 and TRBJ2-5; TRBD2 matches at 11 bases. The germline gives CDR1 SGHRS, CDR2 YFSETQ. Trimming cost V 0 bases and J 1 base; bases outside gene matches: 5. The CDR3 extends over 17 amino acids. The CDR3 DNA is TGCGCCAGCAGCTTGGCCGTGCTAGCGGGGGGCCAAGAGACCCAGTACTTC. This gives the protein CASSLAVLAGGQETQYF.

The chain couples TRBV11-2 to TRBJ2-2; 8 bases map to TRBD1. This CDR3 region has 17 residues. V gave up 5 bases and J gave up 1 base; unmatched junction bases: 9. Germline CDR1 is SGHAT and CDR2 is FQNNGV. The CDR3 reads CASSQFRGQGNTGELFF. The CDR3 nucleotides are TGTGCCAGCAGCCAATTCAGAGGACAGGGGAACACCGGGGAGCTGTTTTTT.

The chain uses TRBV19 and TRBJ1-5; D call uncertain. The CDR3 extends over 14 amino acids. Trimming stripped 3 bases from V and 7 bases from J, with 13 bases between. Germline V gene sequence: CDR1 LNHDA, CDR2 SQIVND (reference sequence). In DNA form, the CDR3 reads TGTGCCAGTAGTATCGAGAGGGAGCAGCAGCCCCAGCATTTT. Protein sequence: CASSIEREQQPQHF.

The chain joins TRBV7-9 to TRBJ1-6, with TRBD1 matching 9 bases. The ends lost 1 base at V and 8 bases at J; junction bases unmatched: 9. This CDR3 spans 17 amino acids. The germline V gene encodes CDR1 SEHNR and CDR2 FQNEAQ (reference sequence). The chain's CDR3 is CASSLEGQGVGYSPLHF. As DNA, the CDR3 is TGTGCCAGCAGCTTAGAGGGACAGGGCGTAGGGTATTCACCCCTCCACTTT.

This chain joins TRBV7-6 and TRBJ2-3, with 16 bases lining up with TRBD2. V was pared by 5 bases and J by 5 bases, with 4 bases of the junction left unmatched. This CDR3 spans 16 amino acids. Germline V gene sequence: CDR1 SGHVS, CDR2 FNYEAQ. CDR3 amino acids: CASSRGLAGGGDTQYF. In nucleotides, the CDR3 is TGTGCCAGCAGCCGGGGACTAGCGGGGGGGGGAGATACGCAGTATTTT.

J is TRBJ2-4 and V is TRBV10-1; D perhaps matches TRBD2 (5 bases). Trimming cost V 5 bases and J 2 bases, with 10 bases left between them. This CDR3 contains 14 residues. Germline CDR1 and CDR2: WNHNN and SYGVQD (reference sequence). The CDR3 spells CASSNSGTKNIQYF. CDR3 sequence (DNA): TGCGCCAGCAGTAACTCGGGAACCAAAAACATTCAGTACTTC.

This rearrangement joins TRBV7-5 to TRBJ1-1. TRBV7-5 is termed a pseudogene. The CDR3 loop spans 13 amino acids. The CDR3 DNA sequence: TGTGCCAGAAGCCCGCTCTACGACACTGAAGCTTTCTTT. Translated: CARSPLYDTEAFF.

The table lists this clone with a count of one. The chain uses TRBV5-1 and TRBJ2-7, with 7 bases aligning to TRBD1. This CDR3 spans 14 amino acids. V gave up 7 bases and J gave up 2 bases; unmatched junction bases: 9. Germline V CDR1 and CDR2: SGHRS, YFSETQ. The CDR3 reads CASSRTGGPYEQYF. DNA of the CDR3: TGCGCCAGCTCGAGGACAGGCGGACCCTACGAGCAGTACTTC.

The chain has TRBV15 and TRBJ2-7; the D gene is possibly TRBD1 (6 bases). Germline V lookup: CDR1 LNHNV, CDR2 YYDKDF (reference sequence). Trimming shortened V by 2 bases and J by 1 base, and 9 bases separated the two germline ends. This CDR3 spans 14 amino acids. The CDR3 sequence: CATSRLQGSYEQYF. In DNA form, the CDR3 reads TGTGCCACCAGCAGACTACAGGGTTCCTACGAGCAGTACTTC.

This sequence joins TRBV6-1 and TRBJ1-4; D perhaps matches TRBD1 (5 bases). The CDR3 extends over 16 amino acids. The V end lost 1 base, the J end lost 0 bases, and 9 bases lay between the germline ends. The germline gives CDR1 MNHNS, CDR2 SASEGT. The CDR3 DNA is TGTGCCAGCAGTGAAGGGACACAAGCAACTAATGAAAAACTGTTTTTT. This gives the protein CASSEGTQATNEKLFF.

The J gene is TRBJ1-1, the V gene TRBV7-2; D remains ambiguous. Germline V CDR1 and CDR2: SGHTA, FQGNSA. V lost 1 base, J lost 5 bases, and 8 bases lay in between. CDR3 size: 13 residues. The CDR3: CASSLGSGTEAFF. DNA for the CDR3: TGTGCCAGCAGCTTAGGGAGTGGGACTGAAGCTTTCTTT.

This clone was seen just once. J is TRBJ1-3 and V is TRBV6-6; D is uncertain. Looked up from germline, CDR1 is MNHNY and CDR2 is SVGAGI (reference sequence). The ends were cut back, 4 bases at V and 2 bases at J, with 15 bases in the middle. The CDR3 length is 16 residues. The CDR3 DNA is TGTGCCAGCAGTTTGGGCTCCCAGAGGGCTGGAAACACCATATATTTT. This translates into CASSLGSQRAGNTIYF.

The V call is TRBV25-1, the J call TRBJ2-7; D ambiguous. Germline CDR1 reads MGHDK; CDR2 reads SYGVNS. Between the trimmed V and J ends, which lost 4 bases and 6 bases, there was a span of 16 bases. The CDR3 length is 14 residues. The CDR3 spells CASSVSPPSSEQYF. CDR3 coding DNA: TGTGCCAGCAGTGTTAGTCCACCTAGTTCCGAGCAGTACTTC.

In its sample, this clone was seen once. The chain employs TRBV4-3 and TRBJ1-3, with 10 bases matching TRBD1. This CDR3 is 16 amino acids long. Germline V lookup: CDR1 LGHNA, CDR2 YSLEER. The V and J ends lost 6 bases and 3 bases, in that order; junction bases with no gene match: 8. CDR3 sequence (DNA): TGCGCCAGCAGACCAGGGACAGGGGTGGGTGGAAACACCATATATTTT. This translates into CASRPGTGVGGNTIYF.

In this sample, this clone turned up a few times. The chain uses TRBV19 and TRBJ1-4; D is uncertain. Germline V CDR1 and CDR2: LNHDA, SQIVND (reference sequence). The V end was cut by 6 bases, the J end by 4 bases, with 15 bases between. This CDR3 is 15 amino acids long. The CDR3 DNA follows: TGTGCCAGTAGCCGTGCAGGTCGGGGTAATGAAAAACTGTTTTTT. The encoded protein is CASSRAGRGNEKLFF.

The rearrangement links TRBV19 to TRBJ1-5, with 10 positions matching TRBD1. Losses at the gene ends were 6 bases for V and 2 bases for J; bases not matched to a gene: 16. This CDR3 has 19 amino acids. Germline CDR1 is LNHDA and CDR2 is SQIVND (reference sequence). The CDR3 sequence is CASSPLLGQGVIGNQPQHF. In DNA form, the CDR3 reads TGTGCCAGTAGCCCCCTACTTGGACAGGGGGTAATTGGCAATCAGCCCCAGCATTTT.

The CDR3 is CASSSYSGNTIYF. For the CDR3, the DNA is TGTGCCAGCAGTTCGTACTCTGGAAACACCATATATTTT. The chain employs TRBV28 and TRBJ1-3; no definite D call. Germline-derived CDR1 and CDR2 are MDHEN and SYDVKM. This CDR3 has 13 residues. The ends were cut back, 4 bases at V and 0 bases at J, with 4 bases in the middle.

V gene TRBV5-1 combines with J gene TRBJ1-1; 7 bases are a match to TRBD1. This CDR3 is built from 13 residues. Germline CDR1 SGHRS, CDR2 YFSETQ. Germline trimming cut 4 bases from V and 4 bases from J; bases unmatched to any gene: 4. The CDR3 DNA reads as TGCGCCAGCAGCCAGGGACAGCTCACTGAAGCTTTCTTT. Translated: CASSQGQLTEAFF.

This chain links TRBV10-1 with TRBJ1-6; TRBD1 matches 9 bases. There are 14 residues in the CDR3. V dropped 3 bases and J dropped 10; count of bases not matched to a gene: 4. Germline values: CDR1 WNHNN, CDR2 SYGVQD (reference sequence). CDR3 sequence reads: CASSEGTGTSPLHF. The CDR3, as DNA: TGCGCCAGCAGTGAAGGGACAGGGACCTCACCCCTCCACTTT.

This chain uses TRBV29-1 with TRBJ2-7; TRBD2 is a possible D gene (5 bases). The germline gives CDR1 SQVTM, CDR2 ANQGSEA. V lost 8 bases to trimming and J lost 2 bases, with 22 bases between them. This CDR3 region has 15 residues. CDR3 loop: CSYQVADRGAYEQYF. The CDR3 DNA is TGCAGCTACCAAGTGGCGGACCGGGGAGCCTACGAGCAGTACTTC.

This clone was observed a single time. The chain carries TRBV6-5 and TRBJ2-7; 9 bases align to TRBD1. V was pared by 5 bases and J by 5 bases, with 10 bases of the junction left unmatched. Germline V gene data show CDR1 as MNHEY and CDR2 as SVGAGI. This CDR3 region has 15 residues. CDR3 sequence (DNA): TGTGCCAGCAGTCCTTATGGGACAGGGCTCGACGAGCAGTACTTC. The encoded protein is CASSPYGTGLDEQYF.

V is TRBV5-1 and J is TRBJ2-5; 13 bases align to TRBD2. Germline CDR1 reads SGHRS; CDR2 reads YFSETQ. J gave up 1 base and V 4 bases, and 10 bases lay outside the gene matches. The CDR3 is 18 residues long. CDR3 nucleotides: TGCGCCAGCAGCACCGGGACTAGCGGGGTCATTAGCCAAGAGACCCAGTACTTC. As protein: CASSTGTSGVISQETQYF. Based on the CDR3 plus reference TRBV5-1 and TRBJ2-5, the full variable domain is KAGVTQTPRYLIKTRGQQVTLSCSPISGHRSVSWYQQTPGQGLQFLFEYFSETQRNKGNFPGRFSGRQFSNSRSEMNVSTLELGDSALYLCASSTGTSGVISQETQYFGPGTRLLVL.

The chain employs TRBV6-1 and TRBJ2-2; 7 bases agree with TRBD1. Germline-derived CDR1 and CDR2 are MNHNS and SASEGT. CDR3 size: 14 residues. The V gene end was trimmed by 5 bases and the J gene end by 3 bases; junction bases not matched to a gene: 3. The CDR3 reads CASSWQGDTGELFF. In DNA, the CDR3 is TGTGCCAGCAGTTGGCAGGGGGACACCGGGGAGCTGTTTTTT.

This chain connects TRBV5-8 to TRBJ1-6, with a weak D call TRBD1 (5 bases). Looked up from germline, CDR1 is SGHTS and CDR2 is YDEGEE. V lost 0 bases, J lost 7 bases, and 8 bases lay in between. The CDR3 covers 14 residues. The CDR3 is CASSLGQKNSPLHF. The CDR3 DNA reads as TGTGCCAGCAGCTTGGGACAGAAGAATTCACCCCTCCACTTT.

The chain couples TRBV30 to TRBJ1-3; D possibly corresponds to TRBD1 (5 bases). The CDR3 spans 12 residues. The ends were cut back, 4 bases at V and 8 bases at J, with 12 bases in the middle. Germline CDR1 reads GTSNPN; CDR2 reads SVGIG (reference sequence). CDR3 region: CAWNAGIDTIYF. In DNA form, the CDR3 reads TGTGCCTGGAATGCAGGGATAGACACCATATATTTT.

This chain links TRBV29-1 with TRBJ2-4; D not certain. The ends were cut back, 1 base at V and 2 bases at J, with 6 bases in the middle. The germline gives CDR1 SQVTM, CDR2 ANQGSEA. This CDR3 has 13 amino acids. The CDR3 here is CSVEGATKNIQYF. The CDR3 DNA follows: TGCAGCGTTGAAGGGGCGACCAAAAACATTCAGTACTTC. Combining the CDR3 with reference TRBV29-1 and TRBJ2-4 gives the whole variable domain SAVISQKPSRDICQRGTSLTIQCQVDSQVTMMFWYRQQPGQSLTLIATANQGSEATYESGFVIDKFPISRPNLTFSTLTVSNMSPEDSSIYLCSVEGATKNIQYFGAGTRLSVL.

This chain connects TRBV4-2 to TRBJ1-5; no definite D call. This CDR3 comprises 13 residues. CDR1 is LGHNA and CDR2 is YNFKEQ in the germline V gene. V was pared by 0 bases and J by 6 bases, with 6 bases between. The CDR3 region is CASSQDGRQPQHF. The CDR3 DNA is TGTGCCAGCAGCCAAGATGGGCGTCAGCCCCAGCATTTT.

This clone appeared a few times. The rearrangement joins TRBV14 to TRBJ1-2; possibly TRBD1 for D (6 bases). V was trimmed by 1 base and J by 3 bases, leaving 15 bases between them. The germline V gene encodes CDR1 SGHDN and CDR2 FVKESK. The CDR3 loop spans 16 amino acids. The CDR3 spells CASSQALGGQDYGYTF. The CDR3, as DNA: TGTGCCAGCAGCCAAGCGTTGGGGGGGCAGGACTATGGCTACACCTTC. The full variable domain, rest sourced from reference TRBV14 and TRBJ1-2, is EAGVTQFPSHSVIEKGQTVTLRCDPISGHDNLYWYRRVMGKEIKFLLHFVKESKQDESGMPNNRFLAERTGGTYSTLKVQPAELEDSGVYFCASSQALGGQDYGYTFGSGTRLTVV.

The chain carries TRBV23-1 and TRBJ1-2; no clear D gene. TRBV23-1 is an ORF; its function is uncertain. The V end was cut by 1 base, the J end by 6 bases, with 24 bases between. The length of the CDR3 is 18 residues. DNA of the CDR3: TGCGCCAGCAGTCAATTGGGAGGCAAGCGGATTAAGCCCGATGGCTACACCTTC. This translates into CASSQLGGKRIKPDGYTF.